These T cell receptor beta chains were read from a single sample in a study of graft-versus-host responses after intestinal transplantation. Measured with immunoSEQ multiplex PCR; TCRdb has only the in-frame clones, and not every one. This repertoire shows 50,000 to 75,000 clones, almost 95% found once; its top ten account for 0.38%. These TCRs' antigens remain unknown. Sample: unstimulated CD4+ T cells sorted from spleen or lymph node cells, taken before transplant. The receptors were gathered from a human donor who was the organ donor for an intestinal transplant. CDR3s leave out the opening cysteine and the closing phenylalanine or tryptophan. D genes are given only for firm matches.

ASKEGGSILEVEAF	TRBV2	TRBJ1-1	.
ASSLKPSLASVTDTQY	TRBV7-2	TRBJ2-3	.
ASSLRRDSNSPLH	TRBV7-2	TRBJ1-6	TRBD1
ASSPEVEAGLSPLH	TRBV4-3	TRBJ1-6	.
ASSVGRYQPQH	TRBV4-1	TRBJ1-5	.
ASSLMIGDYEQY	TRBV7-2	.	.
SVVSGGKREQF	TRBV29-1	TRBJ2-1	TRBD2
ASSESRHNNQPQH	TRBV6-1	TRBJ1-5	.
ASSELLRPYYGELF	TRBV6-1	TRBJ2-2	.
ASSFVRGTGYGYT	TRBV7-2	TRBJ1-2	.
ACLKSPNYGYT	TRBV30	TRBJ1-2	.
ASSPVLWLTNTEAF	TRBV5-5	TRBJ1-1	.
AILERQVLSGANVLT	TRBV10-3	TRBJ2-6	.
ASRIGQGNGYT	TRBV19	TRBJ1-2	TRBD1
ASSLGRGGNTEAF	TRBV5-1	TRBJ1-1	.
ASSVTVGSTYGYT	TRBV9	TRBJ1-2	.
ASSVGDTEAF	TRBV9	TRBJ1-1	.
ASSISGVKTGELF	TRBV19	TRBJ2-2	.
ASTDGYT	TRBV6-4	TRBJ1-2	.
ASSQGHANTEAF	TRBV18	TRBJ1-1	.
ASSLTGGPNQPQH	TRBV7-3	TRBJ1-5	.
ASSPDRRNEQF	TRBV7-3	TRBJ2-1	.
ASSFTGKSTGELF	TRBV5-1	TRBJ2-2	.
ASSYEAGSYGYT	TRBV6-5	TRBJ1-2	.
ASSPGLAGSSTDTQY	TRBV4-1	TRBJ2-3	TRBD2
ASSKWTGTGELF	TRBV5-1	TRBJ2-2	TRBD1
ASSLDRVVGELF	TRBV7-8	TRBJ2-2	.
ASSEEGSSYNEQF	TRBV2	TRBJ2-1	.
ASSLPRDSPYEQY	TRBV7-2	TRBJ2-7	TRBD1
ASRSHGTGGVNTEAF	TRBV12-2	TRBJ1-1	.
ASSLGLAGVTDTQY	TRBV11-3	TRBJ2-3	TRBD2
ASSLTGGVGYEQY	TRBV5-1	TRBJ2-7	TRBD1
ASSSRGSNQPQH	TRBV6-6	TRBJ1-5	.
ASPEPLLNNEQF	TRBV6-4	TRBJ2-1	.
ASSVGTGRKYNEQF	TRBV9	TRBJ2-1	TRBD1
ASSMTGHTDTQY	TRBV9	TRBJ2-3	TRBD1